This is a list of T cell receptor beta chains from one sample in a study of T cell repertoires in cytomegalovirus infection. TCRdb re-called the reads through MiXCR, storing one row per CDR3 protein. The table lists approximately 490,000 distinct CDR3 sequences, about 11% of them singletons. Sequenced material: PBMCs. These TCRs come from a human donor in good health (CMV status not recorded). Some clones in this sample may be carry-over from other donors' samples. The CDR3 runs from the conserved cysteine through the conserved F or W. The D gene is left open where the match is weak. For some rows the clone size is stated as once, few or many, or as a class when expanded; others skip it.

d_call cdr3_length j_call v_call clone_size cdr3_aa cdr3_nt
. 15 TRBJ2-5 TRBV5-1 few CASSLQGWYQETQYF TGCGCCAGCAGCTTGCAGGGGTGGTACCAAGAGACCCAGTACTTC
. 13 TRBJ2-2 TRBV7-9 many CASSFRNTGELFF TGTGCCAGCAGCTTTCGGAACACCGGGGAGCTGTTTTTT
TRBD2 15 TRBJ2-1 TRBV19 many CASSRLAGSYNEQFF TGTGCCAGTAGTCGACTAGCGGGGTCTTACAATGAGCAGTTCTTC
. 16 TRBJ2-4 TRBV28 many CASRPDRPLAKNIQYF TGTGCCAGCAGACCCGACAGACCCCTAGCCAAAAACATTCAGTACTTC
. 14 TRBJ2-5 TRBV19 . CASSRRPRQETQYF TGTGCCAGTAGTCGAAGGCCCCGCCAAGAGACCCAGTACTTC
TRBD2 18 TRBJ2-2 TRBV6-2/TRBV6-3 many CASSQFHGGGTNTGELFF TGTGCCAGCAGCCAATTCCACGGGGGGGGGACGAACACCGGGGAGCTGTTTTTT
TRBD2 16 TRBJ2-1 TRBV20-1 . CSAVGLAGESYNEQFF TGCAGTGCCGTCGGACTAGCGGGAGAATCCTACAATGAGCAGTTCTTC
. 12 TRBJ1-1 TRBV28 many CASSSWKAEAFF TGTGCCAGCAGCTCATGGAAGGCTGAAGCTTTCTTT
. 11 TRBJ2-5 TRBV28 many CASSSPRTQYF TGTGCCAGCAGTTCCCCAAGAACCCAGTACTTC
. 15 TRBJ1-2 TRBV20-1 . CSARDGAPSNYGYTF TGCAGTGCTAGAGATGGGGCACCGAGTAACTATGGCTACACCTTC
. 13 TRBJ1-5 TRBV7-2 many CASSLYRDQPQHF TGTGCCAGCAGCTTATACAGGGACCAGCCCCAGCATTTT
TRBD1 15 TRBJ1-1 TRBV27 many CASSSQKGQGSEAFF TGTGCCAGCAGTTCGCAGAAAGGACAGGGGTCTGAAGCTTTCTTT
. 13 TRBJ1-6 TRBV7-9 many CASSPGRDSPLHF TGTGCCAGCAGCCCAGGGAGGGATTCACCCCTCCACTTT
. 13 TRBJ1-2 TRBV5-1 many CASSDPREEGYTF TGCGCCAGCAGCGACCCCAGGGAAGAGGGCTACACCTTC
. 11 TRBJ1-5 TRBV6-1 many CASSSRVVQHF TGTGCCAGCAGTTCCCGGGTTGTCCAGCATTTT
TRBD1 14 TRBJ2-7 TRBV7-9 many CASRHDRDGHEQYF TGTGCCAGCAGACACGACAGGGATGGGCACGAGCAGTACTTC
. 15 TRBJ2-5 TRBV12-3/TRBV12-4 . CASSTYRALQETQYF TGTGCCAGCAGTACCTACAGGGCGCTACAAGAGACCCAGTACTTC
. 13 TRBJ2-5 TRBV7-9 many CASSLDRDETQYF TGTGCCAGCAGCTTAGACAGGGATGAGACCCAGTACTTC
. 14 TRBJ2-6 TRBV5-1 few CASSGGHGANVLTF TGCGCCAGCAGTGGGGGGCATGGGGCCAACGTCCTGACTTTC
TRBD2 15 TRBJ2-7 TRBV28 many CASSSAGGQSYEQYF TGTGCCAGCAGTTCAGCGGGAGGGCAATCCTACGAGCAGTACTTC
. 15 TRBJ2-1 TRBV3-1 few CASSQDTGLHNEQFF TGTGCCAGCAGCCAGGATACGGGACTTCACAATGAGCAGTTCTTC
. 13 TRBJ1-2 TRBV20-1 few CSARDTATYGYTF TGCAGTGCTAGAGATACAGCTACCTATGGCTACACCTTC
TRBD2 13 TRBJ2-7 TRBV29-1 . CSVEASGNRGQYF TGCAGCGTTGAGGCTAGCGGAAACCGGGGGCAGTACTTC
TRBD2 13 TRBJ2-5 TRBV12-3/TRBV12-4 few CASSTGTKETQYF TGTGCCAGCAGTACCGGGACTAAAGAGACCCAGTACTTC
. 15 TRBJ2-3 TRBV23-1 few CASSQRLSCTDTQYF TGCGCCAGCAGTCAACGTCTGTCCTGCACAGATACGCAGTATTTT
. 14 TRBJ1-4 TRBV18 few CASSPPTENEKLFF TGTGCCAGCTCACCACCAACGGAGAATGAAAAACTGTTTTTT
. 14 TRBJ2-5 TRBV7-9 many CASSLGGIQETQYF TGTGCCAGCAGCTTAGGTGGAATCCAAGAGACCCAGTACTTC
. 13 TRBJ1-2 TRBV3-1 many CASSQDPNYGYTF TGTGCCAGCAGCCAAGACCCCAACTATGGCTACACCTTC
. 14 TRBJ2-6 TRBV3-1 . CASSPQVGANVLTF TGTGCCAGCAGCCCCCAGGTTGGGGCCAACGTCCTGACTTTC
. 17 TRBJ1-3 TRBV7-2 many CASSSRGPQFSGNTIYF TGTGCCAGCAGCTCCCGGGGGCCGCAATTCTCTGGAAACACCATATATTTT
. 13 TRBJ1-2 TRBV27 many CASRTEGMFGYTF TGTGCCAGCAGGACAGAGGGAATGTTTGGCTACACCTTC
. 15 TRBJ1-1 TRBV30 few CAWRPRLTGVTEAFF TGTGCCTGGAGACCGCGGCTTACTGGGGTCACTGAAGCTTTCTTT
TRBD2 15 TRBJ2-5 TRBV7-3 many CASSLMGLGRETQYF TGTGCCAGCAGCTTAATGGGACTAGGCAGGGAGACCCAGTACTTC
TRBD1 15 TRBJ1-3 TRBV18 many CASSPGQISGNTIYF TGTGCCAGCTCACCGGGACAGATCTCTGGAAACACCATATATTTT
. 17 TRBJ2-5 TRBV20-1 many CSARDADAFRTGETQYF TGCAGTGCTAGAGACGCGGACGCTTTCCGCACCGGCGAGACCCAGTACTTC
. 13 TRBJ2-2 TRBV11-2 many CASSFVGAGELFF TGTGCCAGCAGCTTCGTCGGCGCGGGGGAGCTGTTTTTT
. 15 TRBJ2-7 TRBV7-2 many CASGHQNMGVYEQYF TGTGCCAGCGGTCACCAAAACATGGGAGTCTACGAGCAGTACTTC
TRBD1 14 TRBJ1-6 TRBV18 . CASSPGTRGSPLHF TGTGCCAGCTCACCGGGAACCAGGGGGTCACCCCTCCACTTT
. 16 TRBJ2-7 TRBV3-1 . CASSQEPRTGRAEQYF TGTGCCAGCAGCCAAGAACCCCGGACAGGGAGGGCCGAGCAGTACTTC
. 16 TRBJ1-2 TRBV6-2/TRBV6-3 . CASSSRNRPLGYGYTF TGTGCCAGCAGTTCGCGAAACCGGCCGCTAGGCTATGGCTACACCTTC
TRBD2 16 TRBJ2-7 TRBV5-6 . CASSPRLAGGPDEQYF TGTGCCAGCAGCCCTAGACTAGCGGGGGGGCCCGACGAGCAGTACTTC
. 14 TRBJ2-2 TRBV2 . CASMRGKYTGELFF TGTGCCAGCATGAGGGGCAAATACACCGGGGAGCTGTTTTTT
. 16 TRBJ2-1 TRBV7-9 many CASSLTLGTPHNEQFF TGTGCCAGCAGCCTGACTCTCGGGACTCCCCACAATGAGCAGTTCTTC
. 13 TRBJ1-6 TRBV20-1 . CSAITGGNSPLHF TGCAGTGCTATAACCGGGGGCAATTCACCCCTCCACTTT
. 16 TRBJ2-4 TRBV2 few CASRGPAGSAKNIQYF TGTGCCAGCAGGGGTCCCGCCGGGTCCGCCAAAAACATTCAGTACTTC